This is a list of T cell receptor beta chains from one sample in a study of shared clonotypes between healthy human individuals. Sequencing used immunoSEQ multiplex PCR; TCRdb keeps in-frame clones, though not all of them. The sample holds about 680,000 clones; just over 90% are singletons and the top ten take 24%. The sample consisted of naive CD8+ T cells sorted from blood. Source of these receptors: a man aged 30-40 years in good health. Both conserved end residues are part of each CDR3. The order of the fields is J gene, clone size, V gene, D gene, CDR3 protein, CDR3 DNA. A D gene is named only where the DNA matches it firmly. Size is stated for part of the rows, as once, few or many counts, or as a class when the clone is expanded.

TRBJ2-1 | . | TRBV7-6 | TRBD2 | CASSLGLGTRSYNEQFF | TGTGCCAGCAGCTTGGGGCTTGGGACTAGGTCCTACAATGAGCAGTTCTTC
TRBJ2-7 | . | TRBV7-9 | . | CATGSNVYEQYF | TGTGCCACCGGGTCTAACGTCTACGAGCAGTACTTC
TRBJ2-7 | . | TRBV19 | TRBD2 | CASSITSGSEGTYEQYF | TGTGCCAGTAGTATAACTAGCGGGAGTGAGGGGACCTACGAGCAGTACTTC
TRBJ2-7 | . | TRBV7-9 | . | CASSSSRGNLYEQYF | TGTGCCAGCAGCTCGTCTAGGGGCAATCTGTACGAGCAGTACTTC
TRBJ2-1 | . | TRBV11-3 | TRBD1 | CASSSRDRGDEQFF | TGTGCCAGCAGCTCCCGGGACAGGGGGGATGAGCAGTTCTTC
TRBJ2-5 | . | TRBV9 | . | CASSVEGWQETQYF | TGTGCCAGCAGCGTAGAGGGCTGGCAAGAGACCCAGTACTTC
TRBJ1-1 | . | TRBV9 | TRBD1 | CASSVSGQEAFF | TGTGCCAGCAGCGTATCGGGACAGGAAGCTTTCTTT
TRBJ1-5 | . | TRBV7-9 | . | CASSSDWMLQPQHF | TGTGCCAGCAGCTCGGACTGGATGCTTCAGCCCCAGCATTTT
TRBJ2-7 | . | TRBV11-2 | . | CASNPSDLADSYEQYF | TGTGCCAGCAACCCTAGCGACCTAGCAGATTCCTACGAGCAGTACTTC
TRBJ2-1 | . | TRBV7-3 | . | CASAIGRTNEQFF | TGTGCCAGCGCAATTGGGCGTACCAATGAGCAGTTCTTC
TRBJ2-1 | . | TRBV14 | . | CASSQDRSDYNEQFF | TGTGCCAGCAGCCAAGATCGTAGCGATTACAATGAGCAGTTCTTC
TRBJ1-2 | few | TRBV6-1 | . | CASRGESGAGYTF | TGTGCCAGCAGGGGGGAATCAGGCGCCGGCTACACCTTC
TRBJ2-2 | . | TRBV4-1 | . | CASSQGFHTGELFF | TGCGCCAGCAGCCAAGGGTTTCACACCGGGGAGCTGTTTTTT
TRBJ2-1 | . | TRBV10-1 | TRBD1 | CASSEGTGDHNEQFF | TGCGCCAGCAGTGAGGGGACAGGGGACCACAATGAGCAGTTCTTC
TRBJ2-2 | . | TRBV27 | . | CASSPHPSPLAYGELFF | TGTGCCAGCAGTCCTCACCCCTCCCCACTAGCTTACGGGGAGCTGTTTTTT
TRBJ2-2 | . | TRBV5-1 | TRBD1 | CASSLAGQDGELFF | TGCGCCAGCAGCTTGGCCGGACAGGATGGGGAGCTGTTTTTT
TRBJ1-1 | . | TRBV5-4 | . | CASSSGDNTEAFF | TGTGCCAGCAGCTCCGGGGACAACACTGAAGCTTTCTTT
TRBJ1-1 | few | TRBV2 | . | CASSEGTGTEAFF | TGTGCCAGCAGTGAGGGGACTGGGACTGAAGCTTTCTTT
TRBJ2-3 | few | TRBV21-1 | . | CASSKGTSGSGVTDTQYF | TGTGCCAGCAGCAAAGGGACTAGCGGGAGTGGGGTCACAGATACGCAGTATTTT
TRBJ2-5 | . | TRBV2 | . | CASSENPPRRETQYF | TGTGCCAGCAGTGAAAATCCACCCCGACGGGAGACCCAGTACTTC
TRBJ2-7 | . | TRBV6-5 | . | CASISNTDGAWEQYF | TGTGCCAGCATTTCAAACACGGACGGCGCGTGGGAGCAGTACTTC
TRBJ1-5 | few | TRBV7-9 | . | CASSSSTGIIKPQHF | TGTGCCAGCAGCTCCTCGACAGGTATCATCAAGCCCCAGCATTTT
TRBJ2-3 | . | TRBV7-8 | . | CASSSLGAADTQYF | TGTGCCAGCAGCTCCTTAGGGGCCGCAGATACGCAGTATTTT
TRBJ2-1 | . | TRBV11-3 | . | CASSRRDSDYNEQFF | TGTGCCAGCAGCCGGCGGGATAGCGACTACAATGAGCAGTTCTTC
TRBJ2-1 | . | TRBV27 | TRBD2 | CASSLSQGLVIYEQFF | TGTGCCAGCAGTTTATCCCAGGGACTAGTGATCTATGAGCAGTTCTTC
TRBJ2-7 | . | TRBV4-3 | . | CASSQDGGNEQYF | TGCGCCAGCAGCCAAGATGGAGGCAACGAGCAGTACTTC
TRBJ2-4 | . | TRBV7-9 | . | CASSETSSVAKNIQYF | TGTGCCAGCAGCGAAACTAGTAGCGTAGCCAAAAACATTCAGTACTTC
TRBJ1-1 | . | TRBV18 | . | CASSPSQISAFF | TGTGCCAGCTCACCATCGCAAATATCTGCTTTCTTT
TRBJ2-7 | . | TRBV11-1 | . | CASSLRNMGYEQYF | TGTGCCAGCAGCTTGAGAAACATGGGGTACGAGCAGTACTTC
TRBJ2-3 | . | TRBV9 | . | CASSGRDGSTDTQYF | TGTGCCAGCAGCGGACGGGACGGTAGCACAGATACGCAGTATTTT
TRBJ1-2 | . | TRBV7-2 | TRBD1 | CASRSQGNYGYTF | TGTGCCAGCAGATCACAGGGGAACTATGGCTACACCTTC
TRBJ2-1 | once | TRBV27 | TRBD1 | CASSSPGQGYSSYNEQFF | TGTGCCAGCAGTTCGCCGGGACAGGGATATAGCTCCTACAATGAGCAGTTCTTC
TRBJ2-3 | . | TRBV4-1 | TRBD2 | CASSHSVAGTGGDTQYF | TGCGCCAGCAGCCACTCGGTAGCGGGTACCGGGGGGGATACGCAGTATTTT
TRBJ2-5 | . | TRBV7-8 | . | CASSLVAEERETQYF | TGTGCCAGCAGCTTAGTGGCGGAGGAAAGGGAGACCCAGTACTTC
TRBJ2-7 | once | TRBV9 | TRBD2 | CASSVATSGSLGEQYF | TGTGCCAGCAGCGTAGCTACTAGCGGGAGTTTAGGCGAGCAGTACTTC
TRBJ2-3 | . | TRBV10-1 | . | CASSERAPGGDTQYF | TGCGCCAGCAGTGAAAGGGCCCCCGGGGGAGATACGCAGTATTTT
TRBJ2-1 | once | TRBV18 | TRBD2 | CASSPPFPGGPTSSNEQFF | TGTGCCAGCTCACCACCGTTTCCGGGAGGGCCCACGAGTAGTAATGAGCAGTTCTTC
TRBJ1-5 | few | TRBV15 | . | CATSRGGASNQPQHF | TGTGCCACCAGCCGTGGAGGGGCATCCAATCAGCCCCAGCATTTT
TRBJ2-5 | . | TRBV6-5 | . | CASSPEWGRGSEYF | .
TRBJ1-2 | few | TRBV27 | . | CASGWGSGYTF | TGTGCCAGCGGTTGGGGAAGCGGCTACACCTTC